The 10 T cell receptor beta chains in this list originate from one sample, sequenced in a study of response to subunit inactivated influenza vaccine. TCRdb analysed the RT-PCR reads with MiXCR anew, one entry per CDR3 protein. The repertoire includes hundreds of thousands of distinct CDR3 sequences, around 18% of them detected once, and roughly 11% sits in the top ten. Sequencing used PBMCs from blood, obtained 5 days after vaccination. These receptor sequences come from a man aged 45-65 years who received an inactivated influenza vaccine.

The J gene is TRBJ2-7, the V gene TRBV20-1; TRBD2 matches 8 bases. V was pared by 1 base and J by 4 bases, with 9 bases of the junction left unmatched. This CDR3 is built from 15 residues. Germline V CDR1 and CDR2: DFQATT, SNEGSKA (reference sequence). For the CDR3, the DNA is TGCAGTGCTAGAGCCGGGGGGGACCACAGGTACGAGCAGTACTTC. Its protein is CSARAGGDHRYEQYF.

A few counts support this clonotype. V usage is TRBV4-3 and J usage is TRBJ1-1; perhaps TRBD1 as D (5 bases). With 2 bases removed from V and 7 bases from J, the gap between germline ends came to 11 bases. CDR1 and CDR2 from the germline V gene are LGHNA and YSLEER. The length of the CDR3 is 13 residues. CDR3 loop: CASSQRGAVEAFF. CDR3 DNA sequence: TGCGCCAGCAGCCAAAGAGGGGCAGTTGAAGCTTTCTTT.

The sample holds a few counts of this clonotype. This chain links TRBV5-1 with TRBJ1-6; TRBD1 aligns across 12 bases. Germline V lookup: CDR1 SGHRS, CDR2 YFSETQ. This CDR3 comprises 15 residues. With 4 bases clipped from V and 8 bases from J, the junction kept 4 bases outside the gene matches. CDR3 bases: TGCGCCAGCAGCACGGGACAGGGGGCTGATTCACCCCTCCACTTT. Translation gives CASSTGQGADSPLHF.

The J gene is TRBJ1-2, the V gene TRBV15, with TRBD1 as a possible D gene (5 bases). Germline values: CDR1 LNHNV, CDR2 YYDKDF (reference sequence). The CDR3 covers 15 residues. V was trimmed by 0 bases and J by 4 bases, leaving 12 bases between them. This chain's CDR3 is CATSRDIGAFYGYTF. DNA of the CDR3: TGTGCCACCAGCAGAGATATCGGGGCCTTCTATGGCTACACCTTC.

This clonotype was detected a few times. The rearrangement uses TRBV12-3 or TRBV12-4 and TRBJ2-1; 11 bases map to TRBD2. The CDR3 spans 14 residues. J gave up 1 base and V 7 bases, and 0 bases lay outside the gene matches. CDR3 DNA: TGTGCCAGCATAGCGGGAGGGTCCTACAATGAGCAGTTCTTC. Encoded protein: CASIAGGSYNEQFF.

This clonotype was found a few times. The V gene is TRBV25-1, the J gene TRBJ1-4, with D hard to call. Trimming removed 2 bases from V and 0 bases from J, with 13 bases in between. Germline assignment: CDR1 MGHDK and CDR2 SYGVNS. CDR3 length: 17 residues. CDR3 in DNA: TGTGCCAGCAGTGAAGAAACCTACAGTGCAACTAATGAAAAACTGTTTTTT. Amino acid sequence: CASSEETYSATNEKLFF.

This clonotype was found many times. This sequence joins TRBV5-5 and TRBJ2-7; TRBD1 matches at 12 bases. Germline loops: CDR1 SGHKS, CDR2 YYEKEE (reference sequence). The CDR3 extends over 14 amino acids. Unmatched junction bases numbered 4, after V lost 3 bases and J lost 6 bases. CDR3 amino acids: CASSYRDRGLEQYF. CDR3 nucleotides: TGTGCCAGCAGCTACCGGGACAGGGGGCTCGAGCAGTACTTC.

Ten or more counts support this clonotype. The genes are TRBV10-3 and TRBJ2-7; TRBD1 aligns across 10 bases. V lost 4 bases and J lost 4; bases outside the gene matches: 7. Per germline, CDR1 ENHRY and CDR2 SYGVKD. The CDR3 consists of 15 residues. CDR3 region: CAISGPTGGGYEQYF. The DNA for the CDR3 is TGTGCCATCAGTGGCCCGACAGGGGGCGGATACGAGCAGTACTTC.

V and J are TRBV18 and TRBJ2-1; D is unclear. This CDR3 has 13 residues. Between the trimmed V and J ends, which lost 3 bases and 7 bases, there was a span of 10 bases. CDR1 and CDR2 from the germline V gene are KGHSH and LQKENI. In DNA form, the CDR3 reads TGTGCCAGCTCACCGAAGATCGCGAATGAGCAGTTCTTC. It translates to CASSPKIANEQFF.

The rearrangement joins TRBV5-6 to TRBJ1-2; 7 nucleotides match TRBD1. Germline V gene data show CDR1 as SGHDT and CDR2 as YYEEEE. The CDR3 extends over 14 amino acids. V lost 2 bases and J lost 2; bases outside the gene matches: 3. The CDR3 reads CASSFQGGNYGYTF. CDR3 nucleotide sequence: TGTGCCAGCAGCTTCCAGGGGGGCAACTATGGCTACACCTTC.